This is a list of T cell receptor beta chains from one sample in a study of T cells after yellow fever vaccination. Each CDR3 protein gets one entry after TCRdb re-called the 5' RACE reads with MiXCR. The sample holds 450,000 to 650,000 distinct CDR3 sequences, approximately 13% seen once. This sample comprised PBMCs, obtained on the day of the yellow fever booster vaccination. These TCRs come from a man younger than 40 who received the YFV17D yellow fever vaccine. Both conserved end residues are part of each CDR3. Each record gives: CDR3 protein, J gene, V gene.

CDR3: CASSQDLMGKLFF
J: TRBJ1-4
V: TRBV4-3

CDR3: CASSGRRIEQFF
J: TRBJ2-1
V: TRBV2

CDR3: CASSYQTVSGNTIYF
J: TRBJ1-3
V: TRBV6-5

CDR3: CSAQGGRNTGELFF
J: TRBJ2-2
V: TRBV20-1

CDR3: CASSSGTSVRETQYF
J: TRBJ2-5
V: TRBV12-3/TRBV12-4

CDR3: CASSFGQGYNEQFF
J: TRBJ2-1
V: TRBV7-7

CDR3: CASSQVYNDPYEQYF
J: TRBJ2-7
V: TRBV4-2

CDR3: CASSLEGQLNTGELFF
J: TRBJ2-2
V: TRBV7-2

CDR3: CASRPRDSGPSYNEQFF
J: TRBJ2-1
V: TRBV28

CDR3: CASSVNTGAHDTEAFF
J: TRBJ1-1
V: TRBV9